One and the same sample provided the 5 T cell receptor beta chains below, sequenced in a study of tumor and adjacent non-tumor tissue in lung cancer. RNA was extracted from bulk tissue without any cell sorting. Distant lung tissue was collected more than 3 cm away from the tumor edge. Three rounds of nested PCR, following a modified ARM-PCR protocol, produced the TCRbeta library. Using its own MiXCR run on the multiplex PCR reads, TCRdb lists one record per CDR3 protein. This table holds approximately 82,000 distinct CDR3 sequences, more than 65% found once. The sample was distant non-tumor lung tissue. Source of these receptors: a man between 65 and 85 years old with non-small cell lung cancer.

Details on this clonotype: This CDR3 is missing its conserved last phenylalanine or tryptophan, likely due to a read error. J is TRBJ2-2 and V is TRBV4-1, with 7 positions matching TRBD2. The junction had 7 bases not matched to a gene; V was cut back by 4 bases and J by 5 bases. The CDR3 loop spans 15 amino acids. Per the germline V gene, CDR1 is MGHRA and CDR2 is YSYEKL. CDR3 protein: CASSLGRGGTGELFL. DNA of the CDR3: TGCGCCAGCAGCCTCGGACGGGGAGGGACCGGGGAGCTGTTTTTA.

This clonotype appeared once. The missing conserved phenylalanine or tryptophan at the end of this CDR3 makes a read error likely. The rearrangement joins TRBV5-6 to TRBJ2-4; 10 bases are a match to TRBD1. This CDR3 is built from 17 residues. Losses at the gene ends were 10 bases for V and 6 bases for J; bases not matched to a gene: 19. From germline, CDR1 is SGHDT and CDR2 YYEEEE. This CDR3 reads CAGNTTGTGVVGNIQYY. CDR3 nucleotide sequence: TGTGCCGGCAACACTACCGGGACAGGGGTCGTTGGAAACATTCAGTACTAC.

This rearrangement joins TRBV29-1 to TRBJ2-2, with 10 bases identical to TRBD1. The CDR3 runs to 14 residues. CDR1 and CDR2 from the germline V gene are SQVTM and ANQGSEA. Losses at the gene ends were 8 bases for V and 3 bases for J; bases not matched to a gene: 6. This CDR3 is CSKGDRGYTGELFF. CDR3 nucleotides: TGCAGCAAGGGGGACAGGGGATACACCGGGGAGCTGTTTTTT.

Remarks on this clonotype: Sequence at one end of the junction differs from germline and may be a read error. The chain employs TRBV6-2 or TRBV6-3 and TRBJ2-1; D gene unclear. CDR1 is MNHEY, CDR2 SVGEGT, per germline. The CDR3 spans 14 residues. CDR3 sequence reads: CSSRLGFNLDEHFF. In DNA, the CDR3 is TGTTCCAGCAGACTTGGGTTCAATCTAGATGAGCATTTCTTC.

Many counts were recorded for this clonotype. In this CDR3 the conserved last residue, phenylalanine or tryptophan, is missing, so a read error is likely. The chain is built from TRBV11-2 and TRBJ2-7; 8 nucleotides line up with TRBD1. The germline CDR1 and CDR2 sequences are SGHAT and FQNNGV. The length of the CDR3 is 15 residues. CDR3 coding DNA: TGTGCCAGCAGATTAGGTCAGGGGGCCCCCTACGAGCAGTACTTA. Translated, it gives CASRLGQGAPYEQYL.